The 18 T cell receptor beta chains listed next were all sequenced from one sample in a study of Tregs in tolerant kidney transplant recipients. The data were produced by immunoSEQ multiplex PCR, yet TCRdb's version contains in-frame clones alone and is incomplete. The table has about 78,000 clones, approximately 90% seen once. Sequenced material: Tregs from blood, taken before the transplant. The source of these receptors is a human donor who received a combined kidney and bone marrow transplant.

The chain joins TRBV13 to TRBJ2-5; 13 nucleotides agree with TRBD2. V lost 2 bases, J lost 7 bases, and 7 bases stayed unmatched. From germline, CDR1 is PRHDT and CDR2 FYEKMQ (reference sequence). This CDR3 region has 16 residues. The CDR3 sequence: CASSLQELAGGGTQYF. CDR3 nucleotides: TGTGCCAGCAGCTTACAGGAACTAGCGGGAGGGGGGACCCAGTACTTC.

The chain links TRBV5-1 to TRBJ2-1; 10 bases agree with TRBD2. Looked up from germline, CDR1 is SGHRS and CDR2 is YFSETQ. The CDR3 runs to 16 residues. V dropped 4 bases and J dropped 2; count of bases not matched to a gene: 6. In DNA, the CDR3 is TGCGCCAGCAGCCCTGAAGGACTAGCGGCCTACAATGAGCAGTTCTTC. Translation gives CASSPEGLAAYNEQFF.

The gene calls are TRBV2 and TRBJ2-5, with 7 bases fitting TRBD2. Germline CDR1 is SNHLY and CDR2 is FYNNEI. The CDR3 runs 13 residues. After removal of 7 bases from V and 7 bases from J, the junction contained 9 bases not matched to a gene. The CDR3 here is CASKVERDATQYF. The CDR3 DNA is TGTGCCAGCAAAGTAGAGCGGGACGCGACCCAGTACTTC.

This clone has a single count. The chain combines TRBV5-6 with TRBJ1-1; no firm D call. Germline V lookup: CDR1 SGHDT, CDR2 YYEEEE. The CDR3 spans 15 residues. Deletions cut 0 bases from V and 2 bases from J, with 11 bases between. CDR3 loop: CASSLASGFNTEAFF. The DNA of the CDR3 is TGTGCCAGCAGCTTGGCCTCGGGGTTTAACACTGAAGCTTTCTTT. The full variable domain, in which reference TRBV5-6 and TRBJ1-1 provide the parts outside the CDR3, is DAGVTQSPTHLIKTRGQQVTLRCSPKSGHDTVSWYQQALGQGPQFIFQYYEEEERQRGNFPDRFSGHQFPNYSSELNVNALLLGDSALYLCASSLASGFNTEAFFGQGTRLTVV.

The chain joins TRBV5-1 to TRBJ2-5; tentatively, D is TRBD2 (5 bases). CDR1 is SGHRS and CDR2 is YFSETQ in the germline V gene. Trimming pared 2 bases from V and 5 bases from J, leaving 13 bases between. The length of the CDR3 is 14 residues. CDR3 nucleotides: TGCGCCAGCAGCTTAGGCAGGTGGAGGGAGACCCAGTACTTC. It specifies CASSLGRWRETQYF.

The table lists this clone with a few counts. The V and J genes are TRBV7-3 and TRBJ2-1, with TRBD1 as a possible D gene (6 bases). The CDR3 loop spans 14 amino acids. CDR1 is SGHTA and CDR2 is FQGTGA in the germline V gene. Trimming removed 5 bases from V and 9 bases from J, with 17 bases in between. The CDR3 sequence is CASSPGDPRGEQFF. CDR3 DNA: TGTGCCAGCAGCCCCGGGGACCCCAGGGGTGAGCAGTTCTTC.

The chain uses TRBV12-5 and TRBJ2-5; 8 bases match TRBD1. Per the germline V gene, CDR1 is LGHNT and CDR2 is FRNRAP. The CDR3 covers 16 residues. The trim removed 6 bases at V and 5 bases at J, leaving 14 bases unmatched. DNA for the CDR3: TGTGCTAGTGGACGTACCCCCGCAGGGGGCGGGGAGACCCAGTACTTC. Amino acid sequence: CASGRTPAGGGETQYF.

The chain carries TRBV11-2 and TRBJ2-5, with 10 bases fitting TRBD2. The trim removed 5 bases at V and 5 bases at J, leaving 5 bases unmatched. Germline values: CDR1 SGHAT, CDR2 FQNNGV. This CDR3 spans 14 amino acids. DNA for the CDR3: TGTGCCAGCAGCGCCCGACTAGCGGGTGAGACCCAGTACTTC. Amino acid sequence: CASSARLAGETQYF.

The V call is TRBV5-4, the J call TRBJ2-7; D possibly corresponds to TRBD1 (5 bases). CDR1 SGHNT and CDR2 YYREEE come from the germline V gene (reference sequence). V was cut by 1 base and J by 2 bases, with 10 bases left in between. The CDR3 loop spans 14 amino acids. In DNA form, the CDR3 reads TGTGCCAGCAGCTTGCAGGGTTCTCCCTACGAGCAGTACTTC. Translation gives CASSLQGSPYEQYF.

Only a few counts were recorded for this clone. The chain combines TRBV5-1 with TRBJ2-6; D is possibly TRBD1 or TRBD2 (5 bases each). V shed 4 bases and J shed 0 bases, with 14 bases lying between them. Germline loops: CDR1 SGHRS, CDR2 YFSETQ. The CDR3 covers 17 residues. The CDR3 loop reads CASSPWGWDSGANVLTF. CDR3 DNA sequence: TGCGCCAGCAGCCCCTGGGGGTGGGACTCTGGGGCCAACGTCCTGACTTTC.

DNA for the CDR3: TGCGCCAGCAGCTTGGGCGGACAGGGGGCCTATCAGCCCCAGCATTTT. It specifies CASSLGGQGAYQPQHF. The rearrangement joins TRBV5-1 to TRBJ1-5, with 11 bases fitting TRBD1. Germline assignment: CDR1 SGHRS and CDR2 YFSETQ. V was clipped by 0 bases and J by 5 bases; unmatched bases: 4. The CDR3 totals 16 residues.

The V and J genes are TRBV7-2 and TRBJ2-1, with TRBD2 as a possible D gene (6 bases). This CDR3 region has 14 residues. Germline CDR1 reads SGHTA; CDR2 reads FQGNSA. Deletions cut 2 bases from V and 9 bases from J, with 14 bases between. CDR3 region: CASSLSREPREQFF. Written as DNA, the CDR3 is TGTGCCAGCAGCTTAAGCCGGGAGCCTCGTGAGCAGTTCTTC.

The CDR3, as DNA: TGTGCCAGCAGTTTGGCGACACTACTAGCCAAAAACATTCAGTACTTC. Protein sequence: CASSLATLLAKNIQYF. The chain links TRBV28 to TRBJ2-4; the D is unclear. V lost 3 bases to trimming and J lost 0 bases, with 12 bases between them. CDR1 is MDHEN, CDR2 SYDVKM, per germline. The CDR3 length is 16 residues. Together with reference TRBV28 and TRBJ2-4, the CDR3 gives the full variable domain: DVKVTQSSRYLVKRTGEKVFLECVQDMDHENMFWYRQDPGLGLRLIYFSYDVKMKEKGDIPEGYSVSREKKERFSLILESASTNQTSMYLCASSLATLLAKNIQYFGAGTRLSVL.

The chain combines TRBV5-1 with TRBJ2-1, with TRBD2 matching over 16 bases. This CDR3 has 17 residues. The trim removed 4 bases at V and 7 bases at J, leaving 8 bases unmatched. Germline V CDR1 and CDR2: SGHRS, YFSETQ. CDR3 in DNA: TGCGCCAGCAGCCCGGGACTAGCGGGAGGGCCTGGGAATGAGCAGTTCTTC. This translates into CASSPGLAGGPGNEQFF.

V is TRBV15 and J is TRBJ2-7, with TRBD1 matching 7 bases. In germline, CDR1 is LNHNV, CDR2 YYDKDF (reference sequence). V gave up 3 bases and J gave up 0 bases; unmatched junction bases: 5. This CDR3 is built from 15 residues. CDR3 sequence reads: CATSRGQSSSYEQYF. CDR3 coding DNA: TGTGCCACCAGCAGGGGACAGAGCAGCTCCTACGAGCAGTACTTC.

The chain carries TRBV7-8 and TRBJ2-5; D is possibly TRBD2 (5 bases). Trimming left V 4 bases short and J 4 bases short, with 13 bases between. The V gene's germline CDR1 is SGHVS and CDR2 FQNEAQ. The CDR3 covers 14 residues. CDR3 region: CASSSPGFSETQYF. CDR3 nucleotides: TGTGCCAGCAGCTCTCCGGGGTTCTCAGAGACCCAGTACTTC.

J is TRBJ2-5 and V is TRBV5-1; D is perhaps TRBD1 or TRBD2 (5 bases each). The length of the CDR3 is 14 residues. Trimming took 1 base from V and 5 from J, leaving 12 bases between them. Germline V gives CDR1 SGHRS, CDR2 YFSETQ. CDR3: CASSLLRGGETQYF. CDR3 nucleotides: TGCGCCAGCAGCTTGCTTCGGGGCGGGGAGACCCAGTACTTC.

CDR3 DNA sequence: TGTGCCAGCTCACGACTAGCGGGAGGGGAAGAGACCCAGTACTTC. Translated, it gives CASSRLAGGEETQYF. This rearrangement joins TRBV18 to TRBJ2-5, with 14 bases matching TRBD2. V trimming: 4 bases; J trimming: 3 bases; junction bases outside the gene matches: 1. This CDR3 is built from 15 residues. CDR1 is KGHSH, CDR2 LQKENI, per germline.